The clone carrying this T cell receptor (beta chain) has just one count. Here immunoSEQ multiplex PCR was the method, and the copy in TCRdb shows in-frame clones only, minus some. The profile shows 400,000 or so clones, just over 95% of them singletons. The CDR3 has 15 amino acids. V gave up 7 bases and J gave up 0 bases, with 14 bases separating them. CDR1 and CDR2 (germline): MNHNY, SVGAGI (reference sequence). This specimen belongs to a study of shared clonotypes between healthy human individuals. About the research overall: Each donor's CD8 memory used one plate, CD8 naive two, each CD4 subset three.

The chain couples TRBV6-6 to TRBJ2-3, with D perhaps matching TRBD2 (5 bases). The material sequenced was memory CD8+ T cells sorted from blood. As for subset: CD45RO+ cells pooled with CCR7-negative TemRA cells. This TCR derives from a man younger than 45 in good health. The CDR3 protein is CASTVGLTSTDTQYF. As DNA, the CDR3 is TGTGCCAGCACCGTAGGACTGACTAGCACAGATACGCAGTATTTT.